This TCR beta chain was captured by sequencing in a study of CD8+CD57+ T cells in acquired aplastic anemia (dated by TCRdb to 2017 to 2018). About the study as a whole: DNA extracted from sorted CD4+ and CD8+ cells had a mean of approximately 3.3 ug, with a range of roughly 0.2 to 27.4 ug. CD8+CD57+ expansion was defined as a frequency above the mean frequency observed in healthy subjects.

Flow cytometry had shown CD8+CD57+ cell expansion in the patients selected for sequencing. All patients had severe acquired aplastic anemia diagnosed by International Study of Aplastic Anemia and Agranulocytosis and Camitta criteria. Patients had received no therapy at the time of blood sampling. In this study, sorted CD4+ and CD8+ T cells from the blood of healthy subjects and of severe aplastic anemia patients had their TCR repertoires deep-sequenced. In the USA, patient enrollment took place under clinicaltrials.gov protocols 00001620, 01623167, 00001397, 00071045, 00081523 and 00961064. Ficoll-Paque density gradient centrifugation was used to isolate peripheral blood mononuclear cells. CD4+ and CD8+ T cells were sorted by FACS or magnetic beads before DNA extraction. This clonotype was seen ten or more times. The target of this receptor is not known. Per-base quality was not reported, and no clone a single base away is much larger than it.

Genomic DNA was used as template for profiling of TCR beta VDJ combinations and CDR3 sequences. An Illumina HiSeq 2000 was the platform used for TCR repertoire sequencing. The original methods were these. TRBV/TRBJ rearrangement plots, CDR3 size and DJ length profiles, and Simpson's diversity index were used to evaluate the repertoires. The most abundant DNA sequence in the deep sequencing data was defined as the immunodominant clone. CDR3 amino acid sequences were checked for sharing between subjects and were compared against published repertoires and the VDJdb database. TCRdb reanalyzed the raw reads on its own, using fastp at Q25 for trimming and MiXCR for clone calling, and kept in-frame beta chains. When rows share a CDR3 protein, they turn into one entry using the most common DNA and genes. TCRdb, not the authors, supplied the V and J calls. The sample records hundreds of thousands of distinct CDR3 sequences, roughly a third of which are singletons. The ten top clones hold less than 1% of the sample.

Here is what the overall study found, with its caveats: No significant difference in CD8+ Simpson's diversity was found between patients and healthy controls (P=0.060). Twenty-nine CD8+ CDR3 sequences were found in both patients and controls but appeared to be highly expressed in patients and within the immunodominant clones of the patients.

This receptor was obtained from a human donor with aplastic anemia. Sequences were obtained from sorted CD4+, CD8+, or CD8+CD57+ T cells (not recorded which) from PBMCs.

The DNA is TGTGCCAGCAGTGGTCCGGGAGGAGGTATAGATACGCAGTATTTT. Translation gives CASSGPGGGIDTQYF. The sequence is built from TRBV2 and TRBJ2-3, and 7 junctional nucleotides match TRBD2. Trimming accounts for 4 bases at V and 5 bases at J, while the number of junction bases matched to no gene is 9. The germline V gene sets CDR1 to SNHLY and CDR2 to FYNNEI. From the cysteine up to the phenylalanine, the CDR3 has a length of 15 residues. Only the CDR3 part of the read is kept: 45 bases, read in frame from the first base.